The 20 T cell receptor beta chains below come from one sample, sequenced in a study of beta chain features in type 1 diabetes. The study reverse transcribed the entire isolated RNA, so it sequenced expressed TCRB transcripts. TCRdb keeps only in-frame clones here, not all; method: immunoSEQ multiplex PCR. This table has about 330,000 clones, approximately 9.9% appearing once. Input material: naive CD4+ T cells from blood. The receptors derive from a woman aged 25 to 45 in good health.

The V gene is TRBV18, the J gene TRBJ1-4, with D unresolved. The germline V gene encodes CDR1 KGHSH and CDR2 LQKENI. The CDR3 contains 17 residues. The V gene lost 3 bases and the J gene lost 0 bases, with 14 bases spanning the gap. CDR3 in amino acids: CASSPQRPSATNEKLFF. The CDR3 nucleotides are TGTGCCAGCTCACCTCAGCGGCCTTCCGCAACTAATGAAAAACTGTTTTTT.

The chain carries TRBV30 and TRBJ1-1; possibly TRBD1 for D (6 bases). Trimming stripped 0 bases from V and 5 bases from J, with 16 bases between. CDR3 length: 15 amino acids. Germline CDR1 is GTSNPN and CDR2 is SVGIG (reference sequence). For the CDR3, the DNA is TGTGCCTGGAGTGTACGCGGCAGGGGATATACTGAAGCTTTCTTT. This sequence encodes CAWSVRGRGYTEAFF.

This clone came up a few times. Other DNA sequences from this sample encode an identical CDR3 as well. The chain has TRBV7-2 and TRBJ2-7; D unresolved. Germline lookup yields CDR1 SGHTA and CDR2 FQGNSA. The CDR3 extends over 12 amino acids. V lost 0 bases to trimming and J lost 2 bases, with 2 bases between them. The DNA of the CDR3 is TGTGCCAGCAGCTTAGCCGCCTACGAGCAGTACTTC. Its protein product is CASSLAAYEQYF.

This rearrangement joins TRBV29-1 to TRBJ2-7, with D perhaps matching TRBD1 (6 bases). Germline-derived CDR1 and CDR2 are SQVTM and ANQGSEA. V was trimmed by 7 bases and J by 3 bases, leaving 16 bases between them. The CDR3 sequence is 13 residues long. The CDR3 is CSALQGGLYEQYF. DNA for the CDR3: TGCAGCGCTCTACAGGGCGGGCTCTACGAGCAGTACTTC.

This clone was seen only a few times. This rearrangement joins TRBV30 to TRBJ1-1; a weak D match, TRBD1 (5 bases). Between the trimmed V and J ends, which lost 2 bases and 8 bases, there was a span of 6 bases. CDR3 length: 10 amino acids. CDR1 and CDR2 (germline): GTSNPN, SVGIG (reference sequence). The CDR3 coding sequence is TGTGCCTGGAGTAAGGGGGAAGCTTTCTTT. This encodes CAWSKGEAFF.

This clone occurred a few times. CDR3 nucleotide sequence: TGTGCCAGCAGCTGGGGGCCACAGGAAAAACTGTTTTTT. Encoded protein: CASSWGPQEKLFF. V and J are TRBV5-8 and TRBJ1-4; D might be TRBD1 (6 bases). Germline CDR1 reads SGHTS; CDR2 reads YDEGEE. V was trimmed by 3 bases and J by 8 bases, leaving 11 bases between them. This CDR3 has 13 amino acids.

This clone has just a few counts. J is TRBJ1-1 and V is TRBV28; possibly TRBD1 for D (5 bases). CDR3 length: 13 amino acids. V lost 5 bases to trimming and J lost 4 bases, with 11 bases between them. The germline gives CDR1 MDHEN, CDR2 SYDVKM. The CDR3 DNA sequence: TGTGCCAGCAGTCCGACAGTGGCCACTGAAGCTTTCTTT. This codes for CASSPTVATEAFF.

The CDR3 spells CAWSEGADGYTF. The CDR3 DNA is TGTGCCTGGAGTGAGGGGGCTGATGGCTACACCTTC. This chain joins TRBV30 and TRBJ1-2, with 7 bases lining up with TRBD1. The CDR3 contains 12 residues. The V and J ends lost 1 base and 6 bases, in that order; junction bases with no gene match: 2. The germline CDR1 and CDR2 sequences are GTSNPN and SVGIG (reference sequence).

This rearrangement joins TRBV6-5 to TRBJ2-7; 8 bases fit TRBD2. Germline V gene data show CDR1 as MNHEY and CDR2 as SVGAGI. This CDR3 is built from 16 residues. The V segment lost 0 bases and the J segment 0 bases; nucleotides outside the gene matches: 4. This CDR3 is CASSYSLAASSYEQYF. The CDR3 nucleotides read TGTGCCAGCAGTTACTCACTAGCGGCGAGCTCCTACGAGCAGTACTTC.

The rearrangement links TRBV29-1 to TRBJ2-5, with 8 bases identical to TRBD1. The DNA end lines up better with TRBJ2-7; the J call may be wrong. This CDR3 has 12 amino acids. CDR1 and CDR2 from the germline V gene are SQVTM and ANQGSEA. The CDR3 reads CSVWTGRHEQYF. DNA of the CDR3: TGCAGCGTGTGGACAGGGAGACACGAGCAGTACTTC.

The chain links TRBV14 to TRBJ1-2; possible D gene TRBD1, 5 bases. This CDR3 contains 16 residues. Trimming cost V 0 bases and J 0 bases, with 11 bases left between them. Germline V gene lookup returns CDR1 SGHDN and CDR2 FVKESK. The CDR3 nucleotides read TGTGCCAGCAGCCAAGATTTGACAGATTCTAACTATGGCTACACCTTC. It encodes CASSQDLTDSNYGYTF. Filled out from reference TRBV14 and TRBJ1-2, the complete variable domain reads EAGVTQFPSHSVIEKGQTVTLRCDPISGHDNLYWYRRVMGKEIKFLLHFVKESKQDESGMPNNRFLAERTGGTYSTLKVQPAELEDSGVYFCASSQDLTDSNYGYTFGSGTRLTVV.

V usage is TRBV5-1 and J usage is TRBJ2-3, with 12 bases lining up with TRBD2. This CDR3 is built from 18 residues. Per the germline V gene, CDR1 is SGHRS and CDR2 is YFSETQ. V was pared by 4 bases and J by 2 bases, with 11 bases of the junction left unmatched. CDR3 residues: CASSLGLAGFLSTDTQYF. CDR3 in DNA: TGCGCCAGCAGCCTGGGACTAGCGGGTTTCCTTTCCACAGATACGCAGTATTTT.

This clone has more than one count but fewer than ten. The chain combines TRBV4-3 with TRBJ2-4; 7 positions match TRBD2. This CDR3 is 15 amino acids long. The V gene's germline CDR1 is LGHNA and CDR2 YSLEER. With 0 bases clipped from V and 1 base from J, the junction kept 0 bases outside the gene matches. CDR3 nucleotide sequence: TGCGCCAGCAGCCAAGACGGGGGGGCCAAAAACATTCAGTACTTC. The encoded protein is CASSQDGGAKNIQYF.

The chain is built from TRBV27 and TRBJ1-1, with TRBD1 as a possible D gene (6 bases). Deletions cut 0 bases from V and 7 bases from J, with 12 bases between. The CDR3 is 14 residues long. The germline V gene encodes CDR1 MNHEY and CDR2 SMNVEV (reference sequence). CDR3 in DNA: TGTGCCAGCAGTTTATCGCGACAGGCCGGTGAAGCTTTCTTT. Protein: CASSLSRQAGEAFF.

The chain uses TRBV9 and TRBJ1-1; D uncertain. The CDR3 runs to 15 residues. V was trimmed by 4 bases and J by 2 bases, leaving 15 bases between them. CDR1 is SGDLS and CDR2 is YYNGEE in the germline V gene. This CDR3 is CASSPPGTANTEAFF. The CDR3 region has the DNA TGTGCCAGCAGCCCACCCGGTACAGCCAACACTGAAGCTTTCTTT.

The genes are TRBV2 and TRBJ2-3; TRBD2 might be the D (5 bases). The V gene's germline CDR1 is SNHLY and CDR2 FYNNEI. The CDR3 length is 12 residues. V was cut by 5 bases and J by 6 bases, with 9 bases left in between. The CDR3 nucleotides are TGTGCCAGCAGTTGGGGAGAGGATACGCAGTATTTT. Protein: CASSWGEDTQYF.

This clone was detected only a few times. The rearrangement uses TRBV6-5 and TRBJ2-7; D might be TRBD1 (5 bases). Germline lookup yields CDR1 MNHEY and CDR2 SVGAGI. The length of the CDR3 is 10 residues. CDR3 nucleotide sequence: TGTGCCCTAGGGGAACAGGCCTATAGTGTC. Protein sequence: CALGEQAYSV.

As regards this clone: This sample also contains other DNA sequences that code for the same CDR3. The rearrangement links TRBV9 to TRBJ2-2; 10 bases are a match to TRBD2. This CDR3 is 16 amino acids long. The V gene's germline CDR1 is SGDLS and CDR2 YYNGEE. V dropped 0 bases and J dropped 1; count of bases not matched to a gene: 0. The CDR3 DNA sequence: TGTGCCAGCAGCGTAGGACTAGCGGGGAACACCGGGGAGCTGTTTTTT. Translating it yields CASSVGLAGNTGELFF.

This clone was seen more than once but under ten times. This chain joins TRBV4-2 and TRBJ2-3; perhaps TRBD1 as D (6 bases). Trimming took off 5 bases at V and 0 bases at J, with 12 bases between the two ends. The CDR3 sequence is 15 residues long. Per the germline V gene, CDR1 is LGHNA and CDR2 is YNFKEQ. The CDR3 here is CASSEAGGSTDTQYF. The CDR3 DNA reads as TGTGCCAGCAGCGAAGCTGGGGGCAGCACAGATACGCAGTATTTT.

The chain links TRBV7-8 to TRBJ1-2; 10 bases are shared with TRBD1. The CDR3 extends over 15 amino acids. With V trimmed by 5 bases and J by 7 bases, 10 bases remained unmatched. Looked up from germline, CDR1 is SGHVS and CDR2 is FQNEAQ. CDR3 coding DNA: TGTGCCAGCAGCCTCTCGACAGGGGGCTTGATTGGCTACACCTTC. Its protein is CASSLSTGGLIGYTF.